Each of the 11 T cell receptor beta chains below was sequenced from the same sample in a study of OX40 agonist ivuxolimab in advanced cancers. The assay was immunoSEQ multiplex PCR, and TCRdb's table has in-frame clones only and misses some. The sample yields 30,000 to 40,000 clones, less than 90% seen once. Material: CD4+ or CD8+ T cells sorted from blood, obtained in a trial of the OX40 agonist ivuxolimab. These receptors were collected from an adult with an advanced solid tumor such as melanoma, head and neck, liver or kidney cancer.

This CDR3 is CASSLAWRADLTGELFF. CDR3 DNA sequence: TGTGCCAGCAGCTTAGCATGGAGGGCCGACCTAACCGGGGAGCTGTTTTTT. The J gene is TRBJ2-2, the V gene TRBV7-2; tentatively, D is TRBD2 (6 bases). The CDR3 contains 17 residues. Germline CDR1 SGHTA, CDR2 FQGNSA. V shed 0 bases and J shed 5 bases, with 16 bases lying between them.

This chain links TRBV7-9 with TRBJ1-2; perhaps TRBD1 as D (5 bases). This CDR3 contains 19 residues. Germline CDR1 and CDR2: SEHNR and FQNEAQ (reference sequence). Deletions cut 5 bases from V and 7 bases from J, with 32 bases between. The CDR3 is CASSQEAIFQGTIVGGYTF. DNA of the CDR3: TGTGCCAGCAGCCAAGAGGCTATTTTTCAGGGAACAATAGTCGGTGGCTACACCTTC.

The J gene is TRBJ2-2, the V gene TRBV7-9; unclear D gene. The V gene lost 3 bases and the J gene lost 6 bases, with 5 bases spanning the gap. This CDR3 has 12 residues. Looked up from germline, CDR1 is SEHNR and CDR2 is FQNEAQ (reference sequence). CDR3 residues: CASSFLAGELFF. The CDR3 nucleotides are TGTGCCAGCAGCTTCCTTGCCGGGGAGCTGTTTTTT.

The chain is built from TRBV5-5 and TRBJ1-3; D unclear. Germline CDR1 SGHKS, CDR2 YYEKEE (reference sequence). Trimming pared 4 bases from V and 1 base from J, leaving 18 bases between. This CDR3 has 17 residues. CDR3 sequence reads: CASSKPSGRISGNTIYF. The CDR3 DNA is TGTGCCAGCAGCAAGCCCTCCGGGAGGATATCTGGAAACACCATATATTTT.

J is TRBJ1-1 and V is TRBV15; weak D call: TRBD1 (5 bases). Per the germline V gene, CDR1 is LNHNV and CDR2 is YYDKDF (reference sequence). This CDR3 is built from 16 residues. Trimming removed 4 bases at V and 7 bases at J, with 22 bases between. CDR3 loop: CATSIGQGGMWGEAFF. The CDR3, as DNA: TGTGCCACCAGCATCGGGCAGGGAGGTATGTGGGGTGAAGCTTTCTTT.

The V gene is TRBV27, the J gene TRBJ2-1, with D uncertain. The CDR3 totals 13 residues. Germline lookup yields CDR1 MNHEY and CDR2 SMNVEV (reference sequence). V gave up 3 bases and J gave up 4 bases, with 7 bases separating them. The CDR3 is CASSLIGYNEQFF. The DNA of the CDR3 is TGTGCCAGCAGTTTGATTGGGTACAATGAGCAGTTCTTC.

The genes are TRBV5-1 and TRBJ2-1; 14 nucleotides match TRBD2. With V trimmed by 3 bases and J by 8 bases, 13 bases remained unmatched. Germline values: CDR1 SGHRS, CDR2 YFSETQ. The CDR3 length is 18 residues. The CDR3 reads CASSWGTSGGPLGDEQFF. In DNA form, the CDR3 reads TGCGCCAGCAGCTGGGGGACTAGCGGGGGTCCCCTCGGGGATGAGCAGTTCTTC.

The chain uses TRBV4-2 and TRBJ2-7; D perhaps matches TRBD1 (6 bases). Germline V gene lookup returns CDR1 LGHNA and CDR2 YNFKEQ. V lost 2 bases to trimming and J lost 2 bases, with 13 bases between them. This CDR3 region has 15 residues. DNA of the CDR3: TGTGCCAGCAGCCAACCCGGGACACGAACCTACGAGCAGTACTTC. This gives the protein CASSQPGTRTYEQYF.

This clone is a singleton in its sample. The chain couples TRBV7-9 to TRBJ2-2; 10 bases align to TRBD2. The germline V gene has CDR1 SEHNR and CDR2 FQNEAQ (reference sequence). The CDR3 covers 16 residues. J was trimmed by 1 base and V by 6 bases; bases with no gene match: 5. The CDR3 DNA sequence: TGTGCCAGCAGTCGGACTAGCGGAGTGAACACCGGGGAGCTGTTTTTT. As protein: CASSRTSGVNTGELFF.

The V gene is TRBV6-4, the J gene TRBJ1-2; weak D call: TRBD1 (5 bases). Between the trimmed V and J ends, which lost 2 bases and 3 bases, there was a span of 7 bases. The CDR3 sequence is 13 residues long. Germline V CDR1 and CDR2: MRHNA, SNTAGT. Written as DNA, the CDR3 is TGTGCCAGCAGTGACGGGGGGTACTATGGCTACACCTTC. Amino acids: CASSDGGYYGYTF.

This clone showed up just once. The chain carries TRBV30 and TRBJ1-2; D not certain. Germline V CDR1 and CDR2: GTSNPN, SVGIG (reference sequence). The ends were cut back, 4 bases at V and 8 bases at J, with 14 bases in the middle. This CDR3 has 12 residues. The CDR3 protein is CAWKESRRGYTF. CDR3 bases: TGTGCCTGGAAGGAAAGTCGCAGGGGCTACACCTTC.